The 6 T cell receptor beta chains below all came from one sample that was sequenced in a study of identical twins. TCRdb used MiXCR to reprocess the 5' RACE reads, holding one entry per CDR3 protein. The sample comprises fewer than 900,000 distinct CDR3 sequences, 15% to 20% of which are singletons, and around 12% rests with the top ten. The data were also submitted as part of a second study, on T cells expressing NK-cell markers.

The material sequenced was PBMCs. The receptors were sampled from a woman aged 18-29 years in good health.

The V and J genes are TRBV5-1 and TRBJ2-7; 10 bases map to TRBD2. This CDR3 is 16 amino acids long. The germline gives CDR1 SGHRS, CDR2 YFSETQ. After removal of 0 bases from V and 4 bases from J, the junction contained 7 bases not matched to a gene. For the CDR3, the DNA is TGCGCCAGCAGCTTGGGTCCCCTAGCGGGAGAATACGAGCAGTACTTC. Amino acids: CASSLGPLAGEYEQYF. Full variable domain (missing parts from reference TRBV5-1 and TRBJ2-7): KAGVTQTPRYLIKTRGQQVTLSCSPISGHRSVSWYQQTPGQGLQFLFEYFSETQRNKGNFPGRFSGRQFSNSRSEMNVSTLELGDSALYLCASSLGPLAGEYEQYFGPGTRLTVT.

Only a few counts were recorded for this clonotype. The rearrangement joins TRBV12-3 or TRBV12-4 to TRBJ2-1, with D perhaps being TRBD1 or TRBD2 (6 bases each). The CDR3 sequence is 17 residues long. V was cut by 5 bases and J by 0 bases, with 17 bases left in between. The CDR3 reads CASSLMKRGASYNEQFF. CDR3 sequence (DNA): TGTGCCAGCAGTCTCATGAAAAGGGGGGCCTCCTACAATGAGCAGTTCTTC.

This clonotype occurred a few times. The V gene is TRBV10-2, the J gene TRBJ1-3; D not certain. CDR1 and CDR2 from the germline V gene are WSHSY and SAAADI. The length of the CDR3 is 14 residues. V lost 5 bases to trimming and J lost 4 bases, with 12 bases between them. In DNA, the CDR3 is TGCGCCAGCAGTTCCAGGAAAGGGGGAAACACCATATATTTT. Its protein product is CASSSRKGGNTIYF.

This clonotype was seen more than once but under ten times. The chain employs TRBV6-1 and TRBJ2-1, with TRBD1 matching over 11 bases. CDR1 MNHNS and CDR2 SASEGT come from the germline V gene. V shed 8 bases and J 8 bases; nucleotides not matched to a gene: 8. The CDR3 is 14 residues long. The CDR3: CASQPGQGVYEQFF. The CDR3 region has the DNA TGTGCCAGCCAACCGGGACAGGGGGTTTATGAGCAGTTCTTC.

The genes are TRBV5-1 and TRBJ2-3, with 8 bases lining up with TRBD2. The J segment lost 0 bases and the V segment lost 0 bases, leaving 6 bases of the junction unmatched. In germline, CDR1 is SGHRS, CDR2 YFSETQ. The CDR3 is made up of 17 amino acids. The CDR3 coding sequence is TGCGCCAGCAGCTTGGCCTCCGGGAGGGGGAGCACAGATACGCAGTATTTT. Its protein product is CASSLASGRGSTDTQYF.

This clonotype was seen a few times. The chain uses TRBV5-1 and TRBJ1-5; D is uncertain. CDR1 SGHRS and CDR2 YFSETQ come from the germline V gene. The CDR3 totals 12 residues. Trimming stripped 4 bases from V and 5 bases from J, with 7 bases between. The CDR3 loop reads CASSARHQPQHF. CDR3 in DNA: TGCGCCAGCAGCGCCCGACATCAGCCCCAGCATTTT.